The entry below describes one T cell receptor beta chain. The antigen remains unidentified. The sample is drawn from a study of post-analysis software for immune sequencing data. Study summary: There were relapsing-remitting, secondary progressive and progressive-relapsing multiple sclerosis among the disease courses included.

The CDR3 has 12 amino acids. CDR1 and CDR2 (germline): DFQATT, SNEGSKA (reference sequence). V was shortened by 5 bases and J by 8 bases, with 15 bases between the two germline ends. Unique molecular identifiers featured in each of the TCR beta cDNA libraries. Out of roughly 0.95 to 11 million T cells, some 480,000 cDNA molecules were generated. TCRdb used MiXCR to reprocess the PCR reads, holding one entry per CDR3 protein. The table lists about 540,000 distinct CDR3 sequences, around 34% of them singletons. Regarding the study as a whole: Controls significantly exceeded multiple sclerosis patients in normalized Chao1 diversity. Same-batch samples co-clustered strongly by F measure. Comparison of patients with controls showed 5 or 6 TRBV segments more frequent in patients, TRBV5-6, TRBV5-1 and TRBV20-1 among them.

This sequence was found in a girl aged 2 to 17 with multiple sclerosis. The J gene is TRBJ1-2, the V gene TRBV20-1, with D possibly being TRBD1 (6 bases). Sequencing input: blood. The CDR3 DNA reads as TGCAGTGCTCCAGGGGAAGGAGGGGGCTACACCTTC. Translating it yields CSAPGEGGGYTF.